The 24 T cell receptor beta chains below come from one sample, sequenced in a study of T cell responses to AZD1222 COVID-19 vaccine. Method: immunoSEQ multiplex PCR; TCRdb's copy keeps in-frame clones and lacks some. The table records about 180,000 clones, around 90% of them present only once. Sequenced here: peripheral blood, sampled on day 0 of AZD1222 vaccination. These receptors all come from an adult in good health.

This sequence joins TRBV4-3 and TRBJ1-4; 8 positions agree with TRBD1. J was trimmed by 6 bases and V by 0 bases; bases with no gene match: 9. CDR3 length: 17 residues. The germline gives CDR1 LGHNA, CDR2 YSLEER. CDR3 sequence (DNA): TGCGCCAGCAGCCAAGATTGGACAGGGCGAGTTGATGAAAAACTGTTTTTT. Its protein is CASSQDWTGRVDEKLFF.

The rearrangement joins TRBV30 to TRBJ1-2; perhaps TRBD1 as D (6 bases). V dropped 3 bases and J dropped 8 bases, with 16 bases sitting between them. The CDR3 runs to 13 residues. CDR1 is GTSNPN and CDR2 is SVGIG in the germline V gene (reference sequence). The CDR3 here is CAWRGVAGGGYTF. The DNA of the CDR3 is TGTGCCTGGAGGGGAGTGGCGGGGGGCGGCTACACCTTC.

The chain is built from TRBV10-3 and TRBJ2-6; D not certain. There are 15 residues in the CDR3. Germline CDR1 is ENHRY and CDR2 is SYGVKD. The V end was cut by 2 bases, the J end by 4 bases, with 9 bases between. The CDR3 nucleotides read TGTGCCATCAGTGAGGGGGTTTCGGGGGCCAACGTCCTGACTTTC. Protein sequence: CAISEGVSGANVLTF.

V gene TRBV24-1 combines with J gene TRBJ2-5; either TRBD1 or TRBD2 may supply D (6 bases each). Trimming took off 3 bases at V and 5 bases at J, with 12 bases between the two ends. Germline V gives CDR1 KGHDR, CDR2 SFDVKD. This CDR3 has 14 amino acids. The CDR3 DNA follows: TGTGCCACCAGTGATGCCCAGGGGAGGGAGACCCAGTACTTC. Residues: CATSDAQGRETQYF.

CDR3 region: CASSLAGSKNIQYF. CDR3 in DNA: TGTGCCAGCAGCTTAGCCGGGTCCAAAAACATTCAGTACTTC. The V and J genes are TRBV7-9 and TRBJ2-4; D call uncertain. Deletions cut 0 bases from V and 2 bases from J, with 5 bases between. This CDR3 spans 14 amino acids. From germline, CDR1 is SEHNR and CDR2 FQNEAQ (reference sequence).

The V call is TRBV11-3, the J call TRBJ1-4; 8 nucleotides line up with TRBD1. This CDR3 is 15 amino acids long. V lost 4 bases, J lost 7 bases, and 8 bases stayed unmatched. The germline CDR1 and CDR2 sequences are SGHNT and YENEEA. CDR3: CASSSPGGPSEKLFF. The CDR3 DNA is TGTGCCAGCAGCTCACCAGGGGGCCCATCTGAAAAACTGTTTTTT.

The chain couples TRBV30 to TRBJ1-1, with D possibly TRBD1 on 5 matching bases. The germline V gene encodes CDR1 GTSNPN and CDR2 SVGIG (reference sequence). V lost 3 bases to trimming and J lost 0 bases, with 8 bases between them. CDR3 size: 13 residues. In DNA, the CDR3 is TGTGCCTGGAGGGGACTCATGAACACTGAAGCTTTCTTT. The encoded protein is CAWRGLMNTEAFF.

The sample holds a few counts of this clone. The chain carries TRBV7-9 and TRBJ2-7; no clear D. With 5 bases removed from V and 3 bases from J, the gap between germline ends came to 8 bases. CDR3 length: 12 amino acids. Germline-derived CDR1 and CDR2 are SEHNR and FQNEAQ (reference sequence). This chain's CDR3 is CASSPHSYEQYF. The CDR3 DNA sequence: TGTGCCAGCAGCCCCCACAGCTACGAGCAGTACTTC.

This clone was seen a single time. The chain combines TRBV27 with TRBJ2-2; D remains ambiguous. CDR1 is MNHEY, CDR2 SMNVEV, per germline (reference sequence). The CDR3 sequence is 13 residues long. Trimming removed 3 bases from V and 0 bases from J, with 2 bases in between. The CDR3 is CASSFSNTGELFF. CDR3 coding DNA: TGTGCCAGCAGTTTCTCGAACACCGGGGAGCTGTTTTTT.

The chain combines TRBV30 with TRBJ1-1; D ambiguous. V was cut by 3 bases and J by 8 bases, with 7 bases left in between. This CDR3 region has 10 residues. Germline CDR1 reads GTSNPN; CDR2 reads SVGIG (reference sequence). The CDR3 DNA follows: TGTGCCTGGAGGGCGGCGGAAGCTTTCTTT. Amino acid sequence: CAWRAAEAFF.

The rearrangement links TRBV28 to TRBJ1-2; tentatively, D is TRBD1 (6 bases). The CDR3 sequence is 14 residues long. Trimming shortened V by 2 bases and J by 8 bases, and 15 bases separated the two germline ends. From germline, CDR1 is MDHEN and CDR2 SYDVKM. The chain's CDR3 is CASSLPTGVHGYTF. Here the CDR3 DNA reads TGTGCCAGCAGTTTACCGACAGGCGTCCACGGCTACACCTTC.

This rearrangement joins TRBV7-9 to TRBJ2-1; possible D gene TRBD1, 6 bases. The V gene lost 2 bases and the J gene lost 7 bases, with 24 bases spanning the gap. This CDR3 is 18 amino acids long. Germline-derived CDR1 and CDR2 are SEHNR and FQNEAQ (reference sequence). The DNA of the CDR3 is TGTGCCAGCAGCTTAAAGGTCCGAACCGCCGGGACAAAGAATGAGCAGTTCTTC. This translates into CASSLKVRTAGTKNEQFF. Combining the CDR3 with reference TRBV7-9 and TRBJ2-1 gives the whole variable domain DTGVSQNPRHKITKRGQNVTFRCDPISEHNRLYWYRQTLGQGPEFLTYFQNEAQLEKSRLLSDRFSAERPKGSFSTLEIQRTEQGDSAMYLCASSLKVRTAGTKNEQFFGPGTRLTVL.

The CDR3 DNA follows: TGCGCCAGCAGCTTGGGGGACAGGGGGCAAGATACGCAGTATTTT. Translating gives CASSLGDRGQDTQYF. J is TRBJ2-3 and V is TRBV5-1, with 12 bases matching TRBD1. Losses at the gene ends were 0 bases for V and 5 bases for J; bases not matched to a gene: 1. From germline, CDR1 is SGHRS and CDR2 YFSETQ. CDR3 size: 15 residues.

The chain couples TRBV18 to TRBJ1-1, with D tentatively TRBD1 (5 bases). V was trimmed by 6 bases and J by 11 bases, leaving 16 bases between them. CDR3 length equals 12 residues. Germline assignment: CDR1 KGHSH and CDR2 LQKENI. CDR3 amino acids: CASSPQGGNAFF. CDR3 DNA: TGTGCCAGCTCTCCGCAGGGAGGGAATGCTTTCTTT.

The chain has TRBV9 and TRBJ1-2; D is undetermined. This CDR3 has 12 residues. In germline, CDR1 is SGDLS, CDR2 YYNGEE. V lost 3 bases, J lost 2 bases, and 5 bases lay in between. The CDR3 region has the DNA TGTGCCAGCAGCGGACTGAACTATGGCTACACCTTC. Translating it yields CASSGLNYGYTF.

The chain has TRBV4-1 and TRBJ1-6, with D unresolved. CDR3 length equals 12 residues. Trimming left V 2 bases short and J 11 bases short, with 7 bases between. Germline CDR1 reads MGHRA; CDR2 reads YSYEKL. DNA for the CDR3: TGCGCCAGCAGCCAACTCGGGCCACCCCTCCACTTT. It translates to CASSQLGPPLHF.

This clone was picked up a small number of times. The sample carries other DNA sequences with the same CDR3. This CDR3 is CASSFRGSNQPQHF. The CDR3 region has the DNA TGTGCCAGCAGTTTCAGGGGGAGCAATCAGCCCCAGCATTTT. The chain couples TRBV27 to TRBJ1-5, with 7 bases that match TRBD1. Germline V gene sequence: CDR1 MNHEY, CDR2 SMNVEV (reference sequence). The CDR3 loop spans 14 amino acids. V lost 3 bases, J lost 1 base, and 0 bases stayed unmatched.

The chain links TRBV19 to TRBJ2-5, with D hard to call. This CDR3 contains 14 residues. Per germline, CDR1 LNHDA and CDR2 SQIVND (reference sequence). Deletions cut 7 bases from V and 3 bases from J, with 15 bases between. The CDR3 DNA is TGTGCCAGTACTAGGACGGCGCATAAAGAGACCCAGTACTTC. It specifies CASTRTAHKETQYF.

In this sample, this clone turned up once. V usage is TRBV6-1 and J usage is TRBJ2-1, with D maybe TRBD2 (7 bases). Trimming took 2 bases from V and 9 from J, leaving 17 bases between them. Germline V CDR1 and CDR2: MNHNS, SASEGT. This CDR3 comprises 15 residues. CDR3 coding DNA: TGTGCCAGCAGTGAACCGGGCAGGGAGGGGGTTGAGCAGTTCTTC. Its protein is CASSEPGREGVEQFF.

This clone was counted a few times. The rearrangement joins TRBV11-2 to TRBJ1-3; TRBD1 might be the D (6 bases). The ends were cut back, 4 bases at V and 1 base at J, with 11 bases in the middle. Germline V gene sequence: CDR1 SGHAT, CDR2 FQNNGV. This CDR3 has 15 residues. The CDR3 coding sequence is TGTGCCAGCAGCTCTCGGGGGCGGTCTGGAAACACCATATATTTT. Its translation: CASSSRGRSGNTIYF.

CDR3 DNA sequence: TGTGCCTGGAGTGCCGGGAGAGCTTTCTTT. Translating gives CAWSAGRAFF. This chain connects TRBV30 to TRBJ1-1; no clear D gene. CDR3 length: 10 amino acids. Germline V gives CDR1 GTSNPN, CDR2 SVGIG (reference sequence). Trimming cost V 1 base and J 10 bases, with 7 bases left between them.

V gene TRBV19 combines with J gene TRBJ1-3; a possible D gene is TRBD1 (6 bases). Trimming took off 7 bases at V and 2 bases at J, with 12 bases between the two ends. The CDR3 totals 14 residues. The V gene's germline CDR1 is LNHDA and CDR2 SQIVND (reference sequence). The CDR3 nucleotides read TGTGCCAGTATGGCCGGGGGCACTGGAAACACCATATATTTT. It is translated as CASMAGGTGNTIYF.

This sequence joins TRBV18 and TRBJ2-1; the match to TRBD2 covers 7 bases. CDR3 length: 18 amino acids. From germline, CDR1 is KGHSH and CDR2 LQKENI. Trimming removed 0 bases from V and 7 bases from J; junction bases left unmatched: 15. CDR3 sequence (DNA): TGTGCCAGCTCACCACCGGGGGGACCACTCGGGGGAGGGAATGAGCAGTTCTTC. This translates into CASSPPGGPLGGGNEQFF.

The chain has TRBV30 and TRBJ1-1, with a possible D match to TRBD1 (6 bases). With 5 bases removed from V and 6 bases from J, the gap between germline ends came to 10 bases. The CDR3 has 11 residues. Germline CDR1 reads GTSNPN; CDR2 reads SVGIG (reference sequence). Here the CDR3 reads CAWRGGPEAFF. CDR3 DNA sequence: TGTGCCTGGCGCGGGGGGCCTGAAGCTTTCTTT.